A single sample gave rise to the 23 T cell receptor beta chains below, sequenced in a study of CXCR3-negative and CXCR3-positive naive CD8 T cells. Study results and limitations: Naive CXCR3-positive cells had TRB CDR3s more hydrophobic than those of CXCR3-negative naive cells.

The libraries of TRB cDNA were prepared using 5' RACE with UMI labels. TCRdb reprocessed the 5' RACE reads and stores each CDR3 protein as one record, lacking DNA. The sample table sets out 6,500 to 8,000 distinct CDR3 sequences. Their antigens remain unidentified. Sequenced sample: naive CXCR3+ CD8+ T cells from blood. Subset indicated: CD45RO-CCR7+CD27+CD95- naive CD8+ T cells expressing CXCR3 (TNR3+). The receptors here all came from a human donor in good health. Some clones in this sample may be carry-over from other donors' samples.

J is TRBJ2-7 and V is TRBV10-3; the D gene TCRdb calls, TRBD1, cannot be checked with no DNA. The CDR3 consists of 14 residues. Germline-derived CDR1 and CDR2 are ENHRY and SYGVKD. The CDR3 here is CAVGTQGNNYEQYF.

This chain connects TRBV5-5 to TRBJ2-2; without DNA, the TCRdb call of TRBD1 cannot be checked. This CDR3 contains 12 residues. Germline V gene data show CDR1 as SGHKS and CDR2 as YYEKEE (reference sequence). The CDR3 region is CASSFPAGELFF.

Its frequency marks this clonotype as medium-sized. The chain couples TRBV13 to TRBJ1-1; the D gene TCRdb calls, TRBD1, cannot be checked with no DNA. CDR3 length: 16 amino acids. Germline CDR1 PRHDT, CDR2 FYEKMQ (reference sequence). CDR3 sequence reads: CASSPAPARNNTEAFF.

Its frequency marks this clonotype as medium-sized (0.01 to 0.1%). The V gene is TRBV12-3 or TRBV12-4, the J gene TRBJ2-1; the D call of TRBD2 rests on TCRdb alone, since no DNA is present to check it. The CDR3 loop spans 16 amino acids. CDR3 in amino acids: CASSHSLAGVYNEQFF.

The gene calls are TRBV4-1 and TRBJ2-7; TCRdb reports TRBD1, a call that lacks DNA to check it against. Germline V gene lookup returns CDR1 MGHRA and CDR2 YSYEKL. This CDR3 contains 15 residues. The CDR3 sequence: CASSHDRDRSYEQYF.

The CDR3 loop is CSVAWLQTRTDTQYF. V gene TRBV29-1 combines with J gene TRBJ2-3. The CDR3 extends over 15 amino acids. The germline CDR1 and CDR2 sequences are SQVTM and ANQGSEA.

The rearrangement uses TRBV10-2 and TRBJ1-3. CDR3 size: 15 residues. Germline lookup yields CDR1 WSHSY and CDR2 SAAADI. The CDR3 loop reads CASSERHPYLDTIYF.

This clonotype ranks as medium-sized (0.01 to 0.1%) in terms of frequency. CDR3 protein: CASSSGIHNEQFF. The V call is TRBV5-1, the J call TRBJ2-1. The CDR3 has 13 amino acids. From germline, CDR1 is SGHRS and CDR2 YFSETQ.

This clonotype ranks as medium-sized in terms of frequency. V usage is TRBV7-8 and J usage is TRBJ2-5. CDR1 SGHVS and CDR2 FQNEAQ come from the germline V gene. CDR3 length: 14 residues. The CDR3 loop reads CASSLNRVQETQYF.

This clonotype ranks as medium-sized in terms of frequency. The V and J genes are TRBV20-1 and TRBJ2-7; no DNA is available, so the TRBD1 call from TCRdb remains unchecked. Germline V gene sequence: CDR1 DFQATT, CDR2 SNEGSKA (reference sequence). This CDR3 region has 14 residues. The chain's CDR3 is CSASRTGPTGEQYF.

This chain joins TRBV29-1 and TRBJ2-3; TCRdb's assignment of TRBD2 cannot be checked, as there is no DNA. CDR3 length equals 16 residues. The germline CDR1 and CDR2 sequences are SQVTM and ANQGSEA. CDR3 loop: CSVEEGTSGVTVTQYF.

The genes are TRBV29-1 and TRBJ2-7; as DNA is missing, the TRBD1 call by TCRdb cannot be tested. This CDR3 comprises 12 residues. The V gene's germline CDR1 is SQVTM and CDR2 ANQGSEA. CDR3 in amino acids: CSVLQGAHEQYF.

Frequency places this clonotype as medium-sized. The CDR3 spells CASQGVFSTDTQYF. The chain combines TRBV11-2 with TRBJ2-3. This CDR3 contains 14 residues. The germline V gene encodes CDR1 SGHAT and CDR2 FQNNGV.

Judged by frequency, this clonotype is medium-sized. V and J are TRBV6-5 and TRBJ2-7; TCRdb's assignment of TRBD1 cannot be checked, as there is no DNA. The CDR3 contains 16 residues. Per germline, CDR1 MNHEY and CDR2 SVGAGI. This CDR3 is CASSYSTGQVTYEQYF.

This clonotype ranks as medium-sized in terms of frequency. The chain uses TRBV7-2 and TRBJ2-7. The CDR3 covers 14 residues. CDR1 and CDR2 from the germline V gene are SGHTA and FQGNSA. The CDR3 sequence: CASSLGISSYEQYF.

By frequency, this clonotype is medium-sized. CDR3 residues: CASSSSPGGRGVNEQFF. The chain uses TRBV25-1 and TRBJ2-1; TCRdb designates TRBD1, a call that cannot be tested without DNA. CDR1 is MGHDK and CDR2 is SYGVNS in the germline V gene. The CDR3 has 17 residues.

The chain is built from TRBV12-3 or TRBV12-4 and TRBJ2-7; TCRdb calls TRBD1, which cannot be checked without DNA. This CDR3 comprises 16 residues. Here the CDR3 reads CASSSAGQGPSYEQYF.

Frequency places this clonotype as medium-sized. The chain joins TRBV27 to TRBJ1-4; TCRdb gives TRBD1 as the D gene, but with no DNA this cannot be confirmed. CDR1 and CDR2 from the germline V gene are MNHEY and SMNVEV (reference sequence). There are 15 residues in the CDR3. The CDR3: CASTPSGATNEKLFF.

CDR3 loop: CASSEVDRPYEQYF. The V gene is TRBV2, the J gene TRBJ2-7; TCRdb indicates TRBD1, and absent DNA this call remains unverified. The CDR3 is 14 residues long. Per the germline V gene, CDR1 is SNHLY and CDR2 is FYNNEI. Full variable domain (remainder filled in from reference TRBV2 and TRBJ2-7): EPEVTQTPSHQVTQMGQEVILRCVPISNHLYFYWYRQILGQKVEFLVSFYNNEISEKSEIFDDQFSVERPDGSNFTLKIRSTKLEDSAMYFCASSEVDRPYEQYFGPGTRLTVT.

The chain recombines TRBV7-7 with TRBJ2-1. Looked up from germline, CDR1 is SSHAT and CDR2 is FNYEAQ (reference sequence). This CDR3 has 15 amino acids. Here the CDR3 reads CASSIAESSYNEQFF.

By frequency, this clonotype registers medium-sized. The rearrangement uses TRBV20-1 and TRBJ2-7. The CDR3 covers 13 residues. The germline V gene encodes CDR1 DFQATT and CDR2 SNEGSKA (reference sequence). The CDR3 spells CSARTSESYEQYF.

The V gene is TRBV29-1, the J gene TRBJ2-7; the TCRdb D gene call, TRBD2, has no DNA to confirm it. Looked up from germline, CDR1 is SQVTM and CDR2 is ANQGSEA. The CDR3 has 13 amino acids. The CDR3 sequence is CSVELEAPYEQYF.

The V gene is TRBV11-2, the J gene TRBJ2-7; TCRdb calls TRBD2, which cannot be checked without DNA. The CDR3 runs 20 residues. CDR1 is SGHAT, CDR2 FQNNGV, per germline. CDR3 protein: CASSLLSSASGRESSYEQYF. The whole variable domain, filled in from reference TRBV11-2 and TRBJ2-7, reads EAGVAQSPRYKIIEKRQSVAFWCNPISGHATLYWYQQILGQGPKLLIQFQNNGVVDDSQLPKDRFSAERLKGVDSTLKIQPAKLEDSAVYLCASSLLSSASGRESSYEQYFGPGTRLTVT.